The sequence of this T cell receptor (beta chain) was determined in a study of CD8+CD57+ T cells in acquired aplastic anemia. Study details: Some 11 million reads, on average, were obtained for CD4+ cells from healthy donors.

Genomic DNA provided the template from which TCR beta VDJ and CDR3 profiles were obtained. Using its own MiXCR run on the reads, TCRdb lists one record per CDR3 protein. Counted here are some 220,000 distinct CDR3 sequences, 30% to 40% occurring once; the ten biggest clones make up 1% to 1.3%. The CDR3 is 18 amino acids. Germline CDR1 is SGHVS and CDR2 is FNYEAQ. On this clonotype itself: A read error may explain this, as a much larger clone is one base away.

V usage is TRBV7-6 and J usage is TRBJ2-7; TRBD2 aligns across 7 bases. The TCR was taken from a human donor in good health, serving as a control. Input material: sorted CD4+, CD8+, or CD8+CD57+ T cells (not recorded which) from PBMCs. The CDR3 DNA follows: TGTGCCAGCAGCCCAGTATGGGGACTAAGTCTTAGCTCCTACGAGCGGTACTTC. This encodes CASSPVWGLSLSSYERYF. Using reference TRBV7-6 and TRBJ2-7 for the parts outside the CDR3, the full variable domain is GAGVSQSPRYKVTKRGQDVALRCDPISGHVSLYWYRQALGQGPEFLTYFNYEAQQDKSGLPNDRFSAERPEGSISTLTIQRTEQRDSAMYRCASSPVWGLSLSSYERYFGPGTRLTVT.